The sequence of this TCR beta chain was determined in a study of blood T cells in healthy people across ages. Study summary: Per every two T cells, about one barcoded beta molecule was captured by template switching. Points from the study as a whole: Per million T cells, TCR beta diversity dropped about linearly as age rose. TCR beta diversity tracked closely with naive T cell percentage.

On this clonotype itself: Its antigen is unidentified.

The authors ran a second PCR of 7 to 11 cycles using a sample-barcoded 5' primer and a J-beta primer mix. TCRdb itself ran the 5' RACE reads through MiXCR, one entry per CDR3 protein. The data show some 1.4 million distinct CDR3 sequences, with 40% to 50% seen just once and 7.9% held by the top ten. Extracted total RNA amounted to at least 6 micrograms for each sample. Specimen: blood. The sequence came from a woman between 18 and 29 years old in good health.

This chain's CDR3 is CASSYRQGQNTGELFF. In DNA, the CDR3 is TGTGCCAGCAGCTATAGACAGGGCCAGAACACCGGGGAGCTGTTTTTT. The chain carries TRBV3-1 and TRBJ2-2; TRBD1 matches at 7 bases. CDR3 length: 16 residues. J was trimmed by 1 base and V by 5 bases; bases with no gene match: 7. Germline values: CDR1 LGHDT, CDR2 YNNKEL (reference sequence).